Following are 8 T cell receptor beta chains from one sample sequenced in a study of OX40 agonist ivuxolimab in advanced cancers. The library was obtained by the immunoSEQ multiplex PCR assay. Not all clones reach the TCRdb copy of this immuneACCESS table, which keeps in-frame sequences only. Checked studies attribute under half of the gap to unresolved V genes and leave the rest unexplained. Across this sample there are some 33,000 clones, with 80% to 90% seen only once. Jointly, the top ten make up approximately 21% of the sample. Sequencing was performed on CD4+ or CD8+ T cells sorted from blood, taken in a trial of the OX40 agonist ivuxolimab. The origin of the receptors is an adult with an advanced solid tumor such as melanoma, head and neck, liver or kidney cancer.

The chain uses TRBV18 and TRBJ1-2, with D perhaps matching TRBD1 (6 bases). V lost 3 bases and J lost 8, with 19 bases in between. This CDR3 has 15 residues. CDR1 is KGHSH and CDR2 is LQKENI in the germline V gene. The CDR3 bases are TGTGCCAGCTCACCCCGTACCGGGGGGCATGGAGGCTACACCTTC. Its translation: CASSPRTGGHGGYTF.

The chain employs TRBV7-9 and TRBJ2-6; TRBD1 is a possible D gene (6 bases). This CDR3 is 19 amino acids long. V was shortened by 2 bases and J by 0 bases, with 17 bases between the two germline ends. The germline gives CDR1 SEHNR, CDR2 FQNEAQ (reference sequence). CDR3 loop: CASSLNLGQLSSGANVLTF. CDR3 nucleotide sequence: TGTGCCAGCAGCTTAAACTTAGGACAGCTCTCCTCTGGGGCCAACGTCCTGACTTTC.

The chain recombines TRBV6-1 with TRBJ2-7, with TRBD2 matching over 16 bases. The CDR3 consists of 15 residues. Germline V gene sequence: CDR1 MNHNS, CDR2 SASEGT. Germline trimming cut 6 bases from V and 9 bases from J; bases unmatched to any gene: 8. CDR3 residues: CASRDGTSGRGRQYF. DNA of the CDR3: TGTGCCAGCAGAGATGGGACTAGCGGGAGGGGGAGGCAGTACTTC.

The rearrangement uses TRBV19 and TRBJ2-4, with TRBD1 matching 12 bases. The CDR3 extends over 17 amino acids. The germline V gene has CDR1 LNHDA and CDR2 SQIVND (reference sequence). V lost 5 bases to trimming and J lost 2 bases; unmatched junction nucleotides: 7. As DNA, the CDR3 is TGTGCCAGTAGTGTAGGGACAGGGGGCGCATCCAAAAACATTCAGTACTTC. Translating gives CASSVGTGGASKNIQYF.

The CDR3 nucleotides read TGTGCCAGCAGTTACTATCCAGACTACTATGGCTACACCTTC. Amino acids: CASSYYPDYYGYTF. This chain links TRBV6-5 with TRBJ1-2; D ambiguous. CDR1 MNHEY and CDR2 SVGAGI come from the germline V gene. V was pared by 1 base and J by 3 bases, with 9 bases between. The CDR3 has 14 residues.

The chain has TRBV11-1 and TRBJ2-7; D not certain. The CDR3 loop spans 14 amino acids. The V gene's germline CDR1 is SGHAT and CDR2 FQDESV (reference sequence). Trimming cost V 5 bases and J 7 bases, with 18 bases left between them. The DNA of the CDR3 is TGTGCCAGCAGCACGGGTCCGATCCTTTCAGAGCAGTACTTC. Translated, it gives CASSTGPILSEQYF.

This chain uses TRBV30 with TRBJ2-5, with TRBD2 matching over 7 bases. This CDR3 region has 16 residues. V dropped 1 base and J dropped 5; count of bases not matched to a gene: 13. Germline-derived CDR1 and CDR2 are GTSNPN and SVGIG (reference sequence). The chain's CDR3 is CAWSGASGPAGETQYF. CDR3 coding DNA: TGTGCCTGGAGTGGGGCTAGCGGCCCTGCGGGGGAGACCCAGTACTTC.

This clone was observed once. The CDR3 loop reads CASSFRTGGGRGEQYF. As DNA, the CDR3 is TGTGCCAGCAGTTTCCGGACAGGGGGCGGGAGGGGGGAGCAGTACTTC. V and J are TRBV6-5 and TRBJ2-7; 11 bases agree with TRBD1. The CDR3 has 16 residues. The V segment lost 4 bases and the J segment 7 bases; nucleotides outside the gene matches: 12. Germline CDR1 is MNHEY and CDR2 is SVGAGI.